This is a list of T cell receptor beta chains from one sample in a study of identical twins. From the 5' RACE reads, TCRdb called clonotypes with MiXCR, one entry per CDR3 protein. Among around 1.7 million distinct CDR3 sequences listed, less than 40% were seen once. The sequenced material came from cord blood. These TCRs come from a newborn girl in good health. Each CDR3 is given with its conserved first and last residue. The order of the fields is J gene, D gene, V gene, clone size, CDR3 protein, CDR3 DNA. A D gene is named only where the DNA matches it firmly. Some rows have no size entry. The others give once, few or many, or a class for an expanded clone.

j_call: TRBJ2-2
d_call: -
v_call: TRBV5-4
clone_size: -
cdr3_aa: CASSLDCTGELFF
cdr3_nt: TGTGCCAGCAGCTTGGACTGTACCGGGGAGCTGTTTTTT

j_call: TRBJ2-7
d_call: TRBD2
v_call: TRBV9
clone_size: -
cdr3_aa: CASSVGGTSGPYEQYF
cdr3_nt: TGTGCCAGCAGCGTAGGCGGAACTAGCGGACCCTACGAGCAGTACTTC

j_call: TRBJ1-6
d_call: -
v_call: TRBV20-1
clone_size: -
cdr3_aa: CSARGLNSPPHF
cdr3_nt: TGCAGTGCTAGAGGGCTAAATTCACCCCCCCACTTT

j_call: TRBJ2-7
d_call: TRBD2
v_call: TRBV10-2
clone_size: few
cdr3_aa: CASSDMMWRGSYEQYF
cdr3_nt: TGCGCCAGCAGTGATATGATGTGGCGGGGGAGCTACGAGCAGTACTTC

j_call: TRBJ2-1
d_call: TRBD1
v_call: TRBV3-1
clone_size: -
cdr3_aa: CASYRQGARWETQFF
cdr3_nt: TGTGCCAGCTATCGACAGGGGGCCCGGTGGGAGACCCAGTTCTTC

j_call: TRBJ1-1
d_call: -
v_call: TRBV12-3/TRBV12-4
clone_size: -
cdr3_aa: CASSPRAGSGTEAFF
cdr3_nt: TGTGCCAGCAGCCCGAGGGCGGGCTCGGGGACTGAAGCTTTCTTT

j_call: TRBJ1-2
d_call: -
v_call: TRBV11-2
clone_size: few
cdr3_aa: CASSLGDGPNYGYTF
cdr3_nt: TGTGCCAGCAGCTTAGGGGACGGACCTAACTATGGCTACACCTTC

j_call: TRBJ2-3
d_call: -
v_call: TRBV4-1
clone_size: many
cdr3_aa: CASSQDPLGDTQYF
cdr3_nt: TGCGCCAGCAGCCAAGATCCCCTAGGAGATACGCAGTATTTT

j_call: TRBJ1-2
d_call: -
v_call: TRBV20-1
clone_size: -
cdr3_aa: CSARSFSGASYGYTF
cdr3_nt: TGCAGTGCTAGATCGTTTTCGGGGGCGAGCTATGGCTACACCTTC

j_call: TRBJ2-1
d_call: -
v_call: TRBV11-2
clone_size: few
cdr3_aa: CASSGPGTGNNEQFF
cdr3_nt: TGTGCCAGCAGCGGACCCGGGACTGGCAACAATGAGCAGTTCTTC

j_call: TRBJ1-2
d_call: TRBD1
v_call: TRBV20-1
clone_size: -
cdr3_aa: CSAGRGRRCGYTF
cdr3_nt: TGCAGTGCTGGCAGGGGGCGACGCTGTGGCTACACCTTC

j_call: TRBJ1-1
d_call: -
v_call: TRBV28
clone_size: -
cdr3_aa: CASSFDSIESAFF
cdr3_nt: TGTGCCAGCAGTTTTGACAGCATAGAATCAGCTTTCTTT

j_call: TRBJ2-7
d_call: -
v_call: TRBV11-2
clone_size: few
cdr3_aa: CASSLDPDFTYEQYF
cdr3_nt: TGTGCCAGCAGCTTAGATCCGGACTTTACCTACGAGCAGTACTTC

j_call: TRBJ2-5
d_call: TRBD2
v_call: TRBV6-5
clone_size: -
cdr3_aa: CASRRTSGKEYF
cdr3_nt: TGTGCCAGCAGACGCACTAGCGGGAAGGAGTACTTC

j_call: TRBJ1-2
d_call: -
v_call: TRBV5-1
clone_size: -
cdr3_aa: CASSLHHGYTF
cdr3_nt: TGCGCCAGCAGCTTACACCATGGCTACACCTTC

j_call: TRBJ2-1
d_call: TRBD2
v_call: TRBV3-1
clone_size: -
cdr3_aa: CASSQTAGAYNEQFF
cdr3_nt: TGTGCCAGCAGCCAAACAGCGGGGGCCTACAATGAGCAGTTCTTC

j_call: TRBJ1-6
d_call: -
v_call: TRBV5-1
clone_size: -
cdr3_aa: CASTWGSSYNSPLHF
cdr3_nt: TGCGCCAGCACCTGGGGGAGCTCCTATAATTCACCCCTCCACTTT

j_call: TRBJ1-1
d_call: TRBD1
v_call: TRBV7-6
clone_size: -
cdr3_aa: CASSLLWTGGAFF
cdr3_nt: TGTGCCAGCAGCCTCCTCTGGACAGGGGGCGCTTTCTTT

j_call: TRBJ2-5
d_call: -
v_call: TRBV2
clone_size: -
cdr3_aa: CASSAGVETQYF
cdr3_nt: TGTGCCAGCAGTGCTGGGGTTGAGACCCAGTACTTC

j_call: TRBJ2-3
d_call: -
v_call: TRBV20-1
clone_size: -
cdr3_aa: CSQGGDTQYF
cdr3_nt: TGCAGCCAAGGGGGAGATACGCAGTATTTT

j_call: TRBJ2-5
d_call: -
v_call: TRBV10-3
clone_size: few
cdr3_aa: CAISPGGLETQYF
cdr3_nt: TGTGCCATCAGCCCGGGCGGTCTTGAGACCCAGTACTTC

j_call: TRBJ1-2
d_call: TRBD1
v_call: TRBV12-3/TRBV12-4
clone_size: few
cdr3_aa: CATHLRDRVYGYTF
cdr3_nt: TGTGCCACCCATCTCCGGGACAGGGTGTATGGCTACACCTTC

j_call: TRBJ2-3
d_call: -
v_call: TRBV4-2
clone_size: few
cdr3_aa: CASSQAEADTQYF
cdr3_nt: TGTGCCAGCAGCCAAGCGGAGGCAGATACGCAGTATTTT

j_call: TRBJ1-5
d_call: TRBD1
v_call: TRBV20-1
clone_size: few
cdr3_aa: CSAQQGMGNQPQHF
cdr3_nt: TGCAGTGCCCAACAGGGGATGGGCAATCAGCCCCAGCATTTT

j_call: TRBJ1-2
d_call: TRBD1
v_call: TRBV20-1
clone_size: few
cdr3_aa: CSAWDRGYYGYTF
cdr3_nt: TGCAGTGCATGGGACAGGGGATACTATGGCTACACCTTC

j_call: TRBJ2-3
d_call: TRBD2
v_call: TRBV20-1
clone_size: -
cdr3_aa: CSASPTSGGAPDTQYF
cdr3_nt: TGCAGTGCTAGCCCAACTAGCGGGGGGGCCCCAGATACGCAGTATTTT

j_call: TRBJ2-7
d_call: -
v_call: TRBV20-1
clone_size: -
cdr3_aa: CSATEGANAIDEQYF
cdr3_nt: TGCAGTGCTACGGAGGGGGCAAATGCCATCGACGAGCAGTACTTC

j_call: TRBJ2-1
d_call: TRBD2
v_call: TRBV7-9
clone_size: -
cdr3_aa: CASSLRRLAGAYNEQFF
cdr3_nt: TGTGCCAGCAGCTTAAGGAGACTAGCGGGAGCTTACAATGAGCAGTTCTTC

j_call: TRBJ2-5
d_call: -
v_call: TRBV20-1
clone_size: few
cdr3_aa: CSARGSSTQETQYF
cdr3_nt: TGCAGTGCTAGAGGTTCCAGTACCCAAGAGACCCAGTACTTC

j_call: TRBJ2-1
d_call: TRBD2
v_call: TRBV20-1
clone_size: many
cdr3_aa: CSASSSGRDSYNEQFF
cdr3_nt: TGCAGTGCTAGCTCAAGCGGGAGGGACTCCTACAATGAGCAGTTCTTC

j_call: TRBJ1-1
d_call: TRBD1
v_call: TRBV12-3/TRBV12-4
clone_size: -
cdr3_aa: CASSLETGLNTEAFF
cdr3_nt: TGTGCCAGCAGTTTAGAGACAGGGTTGAACACTGAAGCTTTCTTT

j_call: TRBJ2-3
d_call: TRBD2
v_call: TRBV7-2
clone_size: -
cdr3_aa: CASSLPTLAGGQGSTDTQYF
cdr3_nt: TGTGCCAGCAGCCTTCCGACCCTAGCGGGAGGTCAGGGGAGCACAGATACGCAGTATTTT

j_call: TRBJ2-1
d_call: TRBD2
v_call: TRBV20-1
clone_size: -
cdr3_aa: CSARKTSGSGNEQFF
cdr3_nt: TGCAGTGCCCGAAAGACTAGCGGGAGTGGGAATGAGCAGTTCTTC

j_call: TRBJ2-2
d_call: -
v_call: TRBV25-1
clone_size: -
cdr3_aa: CASSEMGVTSAGELFF
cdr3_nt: TGTGCCAGCAGTGAAATGGGGGTAACCTCGGCCGGGGAGCTGTTTTTT

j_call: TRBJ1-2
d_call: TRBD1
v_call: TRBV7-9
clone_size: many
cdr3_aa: CASSLGTVLYGYTF
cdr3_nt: TGTGCCAGCAGCCTGGGGACAGTGCTCTATGGCTACACCTTC

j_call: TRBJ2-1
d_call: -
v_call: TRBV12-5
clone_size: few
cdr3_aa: CASVSGWGDNEQFF
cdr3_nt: TGTGCTAGTGTCTCGGGTTGGGGGGACAATGAGCAGTTCTTC

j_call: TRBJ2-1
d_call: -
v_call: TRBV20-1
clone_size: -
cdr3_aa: CSASKGNEQFF
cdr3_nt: TGCAGTGCTTCAAAGGGCAATGAGCAGTTCTTC

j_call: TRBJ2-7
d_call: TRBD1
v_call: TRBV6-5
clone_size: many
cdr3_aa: CASSYSTGAYEQYF
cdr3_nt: TGTGCCAGCAGTTACTCGACAGGGGCCTACGAGCAGTACTTC